The rows below give T cell receptor beta chains drawn from one sample of a study of T cell changes during pregnancy in multiple sclerosis. Assay used: immunoSEQ multiplex PCR; TCRdb lists only in-frame clones, some missing. The table shows fewer than 110,000 clones, with about nine tenths occurring only once. The sample consisted of peripheral blood, taken in the second trimester of pregnancy. The receptors derive from a female donor with multiple sclerosis, enrolled in a pregnancy study. CDR3s include the opening cysteine and the closing phenylalanine or tryptophan. The order of the fields is D gene, J gene, V gene, CDR3 protein. D genes are given only for firm matches.

>TRBD1|TRBJ1-5|TRBV19
CASSMTGGTNQPQHF
>TRBD2|TRBJ2-1|TRBV9
CASSVGLAGYNEQFF
>-|TRBJ1-2|TRBV21-1
CASSRLFRGQGTSGYTF
>TRBD1|TRBJ1-5|TRBV28
CASSVQDRVGWPQHF
>TRBD1|TRBJ1-5|TRBV19
CASDRQGPNQPQHF
>-|TRBJ2-5|TRBV6-5
CASSYYRGAGETQYF
>-|TRBJ2-7|TRBV11-2
CASRKIRGYDYEQYF
>-|TRBJ2-5|TRBV6-1
CASSPWTSRETQYF
>-|TRBJ1-2|TRBV29-1
CSVGDPGGFTSYGYTF
>TRBD2|TRBJ2-1|TRBV27
CASSIYSGSLSIEQFF
>-|TRBJ1-1|TRBV10-3
CAINPHRAGLNTEAFF
>-|TRBJ2-1|TRBV6-4
CASSLTYRDNEQFF
>TRBD2|TRBJ2-5|TRBV6-5
CASRIAGGLRETQYF
>TRBD1|TRBJ1-2|TRBV7-2
CASSFDRGTNYGYTF
>TRBD1|TRBJ2-4|TRBV27
CASSPGTGQYF
>TRBD2|TRBJ2-1|TRBV27
CASSLLAGGSYNEQFF
>TRBD2|TRBJ2-1|TRBV28
CASSPRTSGRAYNEQFF
>TRBD1|TRBJ2-1|TRBV4-1
CASSQGTGGNEQFF
>-|TRBJ2-5|TRBV5-4
CASSLERRETQYF
>TRBD1|TRBJ2-7|TRBV2
CATSGQGAFTAYEQYF
>-|TRBJ2-1|TRBV12-5
CASGLVRGAGRYNEQFF
>TRBD2|TRBJ2-3|TRBV19
CASSTRQTSGGFTDTQYF
>TRBD1|TRBJ1-1|TRBV4-3
CASSPWTGHTEAFF
>TRBD2|TRBJ2-7|TRBV11-2
CASSPGLAGRVYEQYF
>TRBD1|TRBJ2-3|TRBV7-3
CASSSTGESTDTQYF
>-|TRBJ2-7|TRBV7-9
CASSLAGLGIYEQYF
>-|TRBJ2-7|TRBV5-6
CASSLAGVAYEQYF
>-|TRBJ2-7|TRBV14
CASSQDFGGEQYF
>TRBD2|TRBJ2-3|TRBV5-1
CASSHRTSAITDTQYF
>TRBD2|TRBJ2-7|TRBV9
CASSPSELAGGLGQYF
>-|TRBJ2-3|TRBV18
CASSPAGIGTSTDTQYF
>TRBD1|TRBJ1-2|TRBV28
CASSLGDRPANYGYTF
>-|TRBJ2-1|TRBV28
CASSLTGYNEQFF
>-|TRBJ1-1|TRBV27
CASSLSPRISTEAFF
>-|TRBJ2-2|TRBV7-9
CASSLDTGNTGELFF
>TRBD1|TRBJ2-7|TRBV15
CATSRRNRGDEQYF
>-|TRBJ2-7|TRBV10-2
CASSVGREQYF
>-|TRBJ2-3|TRBV27
CASRDSPDTDTQYF
>TRBD1|TRBJ1-2|TRBV5-4
CASSSGQGHYGYTF
>TRBD2|TRBJ2-3|TRBV5-6
CASSLGRGTRGPDTQYF